This TCR beta chain was observed in a study of cytomegalovirus exposure and HLA in healthy donors. Notes on the study in general: When analyzed later, the rates of TCR association showed variation by HLA locus, with DRB1 the most and HLA-C the fewest. Several V segments, TRBV6-2 and TRBV6-3 among them, could not be told apart and were dropped. The listing of 150 to 200 TCR beta chains classed them as cytomegalovirus-associated.

V was pared by 2 bases and J by 7 bases, with 11 bases between. Germline values: CDR1 SGHAT, CDR2 FQNNGV. The CDR3 runs 14 residues. Turning to this clone: Antigen unknown.

With 60 Vbeta and 13 Jbeta primers, the PCR was carried out. Method: immunoSEQ multiplex PCR; TCRdb's copy keeps in-frame clones and lacks some. The data contain 100,000 to 150,000 clones, more than 70% of them singletons. The sample consisted of PBMCs. The genes are TRBV11-2 and TRBJ1-4, with a tentative D call TRBD1 (6 bases). The clonotype was recovered from a human donor in good health. The chain's CDR3 is CASSLPDSPEKLFF. The CDR3 DNA reads TGTGCCAGCAGCTTACCGGACAGCCCTGAAAAACTGTTTTTT.